One TCR beta chain is described in this entry. What it recognizes is unknown. PCR primers comprised 60 Vbeta and 13 Jbeta primers. Only in-frame clones appear in the TCRdb table, and some are missing; sequencing was by immunoSEQ multiplex PCR. The sample includes roughly 78,000 clones. The source of the sample is a study of cytomegalovirus exposure and HLA in healthy donors. Study results and caveats: Per a prior analysis, the majority of TCR beta V segments were productive roughly 90% or roughly 30% of the time.

The CDR3 covers 15 residues. Germline lookup yields CDR1 KGHSH and CDR2 LQKENI. Germline trimming cut 3 bases from V and 5 bases from J; bases unmatched to any gene: 4. The chain recombines TRBV18 with TRBJ1-6; 7 bases agree with TRBD1. The sequence was obtained from a boy aged 5-17 years in good health and CMV-seronegative. Sequencing input: PBMCs. The CDR3 loop reads CASSPRQGNNSPLHF. The CDR3 DNA follows: TGTGCCAGCTCACCCCGACAGGGAAATAATTCACCCCTCCACTTT.